Here is one TCR beta chain with its context. The antigen is not known. This entry belongs to a study of shared clonotypes between healthy human individuals. The wider study: CD4 naive and memory got three plates each, CD8 naive two, CD8 memory one.

CDR1 MDHEN and CDR2 SYDVKM come from the germline V gene. Trimming stripped 6 bases from V and 2 bases from J, with 10 bases between. The length of the CDR3 is 13 residues. The method was immunoSEQ multiplex PCR; TCRdb's version includes in-frame clones alone and lacks a portion of them. The sample has about 2.2 million clones, about 93% seen once. Study-wide results and caveats: Represented diversity (both genetic and exposure-history) was limited by the small number of donors.

As defined, naive CD8 cells were CD45RO-negative and positively selected for CCR7, with terminally differentiated effector memory CD45RA+ cells excluded. Everyone who donated was a Caucasian adult who lived in Nashville, Tennessee. The receptor was derived from a man younger than 35 in good health. Some clones in this sample may be carry-over from other donors' samples. This sequence joins TRBV28 and TRBJ2-5, with no clear D. The sequencing input was naive CD8+ T cells from PBMCs. The CDR3 region is CASRSDVQETQYF. The CDR3 nucleotides read TGTGCCAGCAGATCGGACGTACAAGAGACCCAGTACTTC.